The T cell receptor beta chain described here comes from a study of human T cells and chemical hapten exposure. This clonotype appeared a single time. The CDR3 has 12 residues. Germline CDR1 is SGHDN and CDR2 is FVKESK. Unmatched junction bases numbered 4, after V lost 7 bases and J lost 4 bases. Individual cDNA molecules in this library carried unique molecular identifiers. MiXCR, applied by TCRdb to the RACE reads, yields one record per CDR3 protein. The profile covers tens of thousands of distinct CDR3 sequences, with about 10% appearing a single time and over 2% taken by the ten largest. Noted time point: patch test 2, 6 weeks after DPC sensitization. Described treatment: therapeutic diphenylcyclopropenone sensitization with weekly scalp DPC.

This clonotype originated in a man between 40 and 49 years old with alopecia areata. Some clones in this sample may be carry-over from other donors' samples. The rearrangement joins TRBV14 to TRBJ2-7; 7 nucleotides line up with TRBD2. This specimen consisted of whole blood, obtained in connection with sensitization to the hapten diphenylcyclopropenone (DPC). The CDR3 is CASNHGGYEQYF. The CDR3 bases are TGTGCCAGCAACCACGGGGGGTACGAGCAGTACTTC.